Presented here are 30 T cell receptor beta chains from one specimen sequenced in a study of shared clonotypes between healthy human individuals. Clones were read by immunoSEQ multiplex PCR, and TCRdb kept only the in-frame ones, dropping some. Of millions of clones listed, just over 90% were seen once; the top ten hold about 0.41%. The specimen sequenced was naive CD4+ T cells from PBMCs. The subset was: CD45RA+ positively selected. Every receptor here comes from a man aged 18 to 35 in good health. Some clones in this sample may be carry-over from other donors' samples.

The genes are TRBV2 and TRBJ2-2; the D call may be TRBD1 or TRBD2 (5 bases each). The CDR3 is made up of 10 amino acids. Trimming removed 6 bases at V and 15 bases at J, with 11 bases between. Looked up from germline, CDR1 is SNHLY and CDR2 is FYNNEI. The CDR3 nucleotides read TGTGCCAGCAGCGGGACCTCGGTGTTTTTT. Translation gives CASSGTSVFF.

A single count supports this clone. The V and J genes are TRBV7-3 and TRBJ2-1; no definite D call. Trimming removed 5 bases at V and 0 bases at J, with 14 bases between. This CDR3 spans 16 amino acids. CDR1 is SGHTA and CDR2 is FQGTGA in the germline V gene. For the CDR3, the DNA is TGTGCCAGCAGCCCCTCCGGGTATTACTCCTACAATGAGCAGTTCTTC. Protein product: CASSPSGYYSYNEQFF.

The chain is built from TRBV6-6 and TRBJ1-2, with a tentative D call TRBD1 (5 bases). CDR3 size: 15 residues. V lost 2 bases, J lost 0 bases, and 10 bases lay in between. Germline values: CDR1 MNHNY, CDR2 SVGAGI (reference sequence). CDR3 in amino acids: CASSYGETANYGYTF. DNA for the CDR3: TGTGCCAGCAGTTACGGAGAGACAGCTAACTATGGCTACACCTTC.

This clone came up once. This chain connects TRBV6-6 to TRBJ2-2; D possibly corresponds to TRBD2 (5 bases). The CDR3 runs 14 residues. Germline CDR1 and CDR2: MNHNY and SVGAGI (reference sequence). Trimming removed 10 bases from V and 0 bases from J, with 12 bases in between. The CDR3 here is CATFRTPNTGELFF. The CDR3 bases are TGTGCCACCTTCAGGACTCCGAACACCGGGGAGCTGTTTTTT.

The chain links TRBV5-1 to TRBJ2-7; 7 nucleotides match TRBD2. Trimming cost V 4 bases and J 6 bases; bases outside gene matches: 10. This CDR3 has 14 amino acids. The germline V gene has CDR1 SGHRS and CDR2 YFSETQ. In DNA, the CDR3 is TGCGCCAGCAGCCTGGGGGGGTTCTCCCGCGAGCAGTACTTC. It specifies CASSLGGFSREQYF.

The chain uses TRBV28 and TRBJ2-1, with D possibly TRBD1 on 6 matching bases. This CDR3 has 16 amino acids. Germline V lookup: CDR1 MDHEN, CDR2 SYDVKM. Between the trimmed V and J ends, which lost 3 bases and 3 bases, there was a span of 15 bases. CDR3 coding DNA: TGTGCCAGCAGTTTGGGGCAGGGGCGTTACTACAATGAGCAGTTCTTC. Amino acid sequence: CASSLGQGRYYNEQFF.

The genes are TRBV6-6 and TRBJ1-5; 7 bases map to TRBD1. The V and J ends lost 5 bases and 0 bases, in that order; junction bases with no gene match: 4. Germline assignment: CDR1 MNHNY and CDR2 SVGAGI (reference sequence). The CDR3 contains 15 residues. This chain's CDR3 is CASSHRGDSNQPQHF. The CDR3 nucleotides are TGTGCCAGCAGTCACAGGGGCGATAGCAATCAGCCCCAGCATTTT.

This chain joins TRBV2 and TRBJ1-5; D remains unclear. Deletions cut 5 bases from V and 3 bases from J, with 8 bases between. There are 13 residues in the CDR3. Germline CDR1 reads SNHLY; CDR2 reads FYNNEI. In DNA, the CDR3 is TGTGCCAGCAGTCAGGAGAACAATCAGCCCCAGCATTTT. Translation: CASSQENNQPQHF.

The V gene is TRBV10-3, the J gene TRBJ2-7, with unresolved D. V lost 0 bases and J lost 0, with 9 bases in between. Germline V gives CDR1 ENHRY, CDR2 SYGVKD. The CDR3 has 15 residues. The chain's CDR3 is CAISESTSLSYEQYF. The CDR3 DNA reads as TGTGCCATCAGTGAGTCGACTTCCCTCTCCTACGAGCAGTACTTC.

The rearrangement joins TRBV5-6 to TRBJ2-5, with 7 bases lining up with TRBD1. Trimming took 6 bases from V and 5 from J; bases not matched to a gene: 10. Germline V gene sequence: CDR1 SGHDT, CDR2 YYEEEE. The CDR3 extends over 14 amino acids. DNA for the CDR3: TGTGCCAGCAACCTAAGGCAGGGGGTCGAGACCCAGTACTTC. It is translated as CASNLRQGVETQYF.

The V gene is TRBV10-1, the J gene TRBJ2-3, with D possibly being TRBD1 or TRBD2 (5 bases each). Germline V CDR1 and CDR2: WNHNN, SYGVQD (reference sequence). Trimming cost V 5 bases and J 6 bases, with 9 bases left between them. The CDR3 covers 12 residues. The CDR3 coding sequence is TGCGCCAGCAGTTCCGAGGGGGATACGCAGTATTTT. Translated: CASSSEGDTQYF.

The chain is built from TRBV28 and TRBJ2-7, with D tentatively TRBD1 or TRBD2 (8 bases each). Germline values: CDR1 MDHEN, CDR2 SYDVKM. Trimming left V 1 base short and J 4 bases short, with 26 bases between. The CDR3 length is 19 residues. The CDR3 region is CASSLSAGGLAGQVYEQYF. CDR3 coding DNA: TGTGCCAGCAGTTTATCGGCAGGGGGCCTAGCGGGCCAAGTTTACGAGCAGTACTTC.

V and J are TRBV6-6 and TRBJ1-2; D is perhaps TRBD1 (6 bases). The V end lost 6 bases, the J end lost 4 bases, and 15 bases lay between the germline ends. CDR1 is MNHNY and CDR2 is SVGAGI in the germline V gene (reference sequence). The CDR3 has 14 amino acids. CDR3 region: CASSPGAGSYGYTF. As DNA, the CDR3 is TGTGCCAGCAGCCCAGGGGCAGGGAGCTATGGCTACACCTTC.

This clone was seen a few times. The chain joins TRBV4-1 to TRBJ1-1; TRBD1 matches at 7 bases. CDR3 size: 16 residues. Germline V lookup: CDR1 MGHRA, CDR2 YSYEKL. Trimming cost V 3 bases and J 5 bases; bases outside gene matches: 12. The CDR3 coding sequence is TGCGCCAGCAGCCAGACACAGGGGCTGTTCGGAACTGAAGCTTTCTTT. It yields the protein CASSQTQGLFGTEAFF.

The CDR3 reads CASSQASGSLSDEQFF. DNA for the CDR3: TGCGCCAGCAGCCAAGCTAGCGGGAGCCTTAGCGATGAGCAGTTCTTC. This rearrangement joins TRBV4-1 to TRBJ2-1; 10 positions agree with TRBD2. V dropped 1 base and J dropped 8; count of bases not matched to a gene: 8. Per germline, CDR1 MGHRA and CDR2 YSYEKL. The CDR3 loop spans 16 amino acids.

This chain joins TRBV9 and TRBJ1-2; 10 nucleotides match TRBD1. CDR1 and CDR2 (germline): SGDLS, YYNGEE. The CDR3 consists of 13 residues. With V trimmed by 5 bases and J by 3 bases, 1 base remained unmatched. The DNA for the CDR3 is TGTGCCAGCAGGGGGACAGGGGACTATGGCTACACCTTC. Translating it yields CASRGTGDYGYTF.

The gene calls are TRBV7-9 and TRBJ2-1; TRBD2 aligns across 12 bases. Germline V CDR1 and CDR2: SEHNR, FQNEAQ (reference sequence). The CDR3 loop spans 13 amino acids. The ends lost 8 bases at V and 9 bases at J; junction bases unmatched: 5. CDR3 nucleotide sequence: TGTGCCAGCCGACTAGCGGGAGTAAGTGAGCAGTTCTTC. Translation gives CASRLAGVSEQFF.

The chain combines TRBV4-2 with TRBJ2-7, with TRBD2 matching over 7 bases. J lost 2 bases, V lost 1 base, and 5 bases had no gene match. The CDR3 covers 15 residues. Germline loops: CDR1 LGHNA, CDR2 YNFKEQ. CDR3 sequence (DNA): TGTGCCAGCAGCCAAGTCGGGGACTATGCCTACGAGCAGTACTTC. Its translation is CASSQVGDYAYEQYF.

The chain carries TRBV10-1 and TRBJ2-2; the D gene is possibly TRBD2 (6 bases). The CDR3 consists of 14 residues. CDR1 and CDR2 (germline): WNHNN, SYGVQD (reference sequence). Trimming left V 8 bases short and J 1 base short, with 11 bases between. The CDR3 coding sequence is TGCGCCAGCCGGGACTCCTTGAACACCGGGGAGCTGTTTTTT. It codes for CASRDSLNTGELFF.

The rearrangement links TRBV9 to TRBJ2-7, with D tentatively TRBD1 (6 bases). The CDR3 runs to 16 residues. Germline loops: CDR1 SGDLS, CDR2 YYNGEE. Trimming stripped 0 bases from V and 5 bases from J, with 18 bases between. The CDR3 spells CASSVGVGDNLNEQYF. The CDR3 nucleotides are TGTGCCAGCAGCGTAGGGGTGGGGGACAACCTTAACGAGCAGTACTTC.

This chain links TRBV6-1 with TRBJ2-1, with TRBD1 matching over 9 bases. The ends lost 6 bases at V and 8 bases at J; junction bases unmatched: 8. This CDR3 contains 14 residues. Germline V gene lookup returns CDR1 MNHNS and CDR2 SASEGT. CDR3 in DNA: TGTGCCAGCAGCCAGGGACAGGGACCCGATGAGCAGTTCTTC. It codes for CASSQGQGPDEQFF.

The chain joins TRBV21-1 to TRBJ2-3; the tabulated D call, TRBD1, remains unverified against the DNA. TRBV21-1 is assigned pseudogene status. CDR3 size: 16 residues. Written as DNA, the CDR3 is TGTGCCAGCAGCAGGGTCCCGGACAGGGCAACAGATACGCAGTATTTT. Residues: CASSRVPDRATDTQYF.

Of note for this clone: Other DNA sequences within the sample encode an identical CDR3. The J gene is TRBJ1-1, the V gene TRBV7-9, with D possibly matching TRBD1 (6 bases). CDR3 size: 14 residues. CDR1 and CDR2 (germline): SEHNR, FQNEAQ (reference sequence). Trimming stripped 3 bases from V and 0 bases from J, with 8 bases between. The CDR3 DNA is TGTGCCAGCAGCTTGGGGGCAGTGAACACTGAAGCTTTCTTT. It encodes CASSLGAVNTEAFF.

The chain carries TRBV7-3 and TRBJ2-3, with 12 bases matching TRBD2. The CDR3 covers 21 residues. Trimming took 1 base from V and 4 from J; bases not matched to a gene: 18. Germline CDR1 and CDR2: SGHTA and FQGTGA. In DNA, the CDR3 is TGTGCCAGCAGCTTAATCCCGCCACTAGCGGGAGGACCGATTAGAGCAGATACGCAGTATTTT. This gives the protein CASSLIPPLAGGPIRADTQYF.

The rearrangement joins TRBV7-2 to TRBJ2-1; no clear D. The ends were cut back, 5 bases at V and 7 bases at J, with 9 bases in the middle. This CDR3 has 12 residues. Germline CDR1 reads SGHTA; CDR2 reads FQGNSA. CDR3 bases: TGTGCCAGCAGCCGCAGTTTAAATGAGCAGTTCTTC. It codes for CASSRSLNEQFF.

The chain links TRBV27 to TRBJ1-5, with D possibly TRBD1 on 6 matching bases. Germline CDR1 MNHEY, CDR2 SMNVEV (reference sequence). Trimming removed 6 bases from V and 0 bases from J, with 21 bases in between. The length of the CDR3 is 18 residues. CDR3 sequence reads: CASSPSGTQFFSNQPQHF. In DNA, the CDR3 is TGTGCCAGCAGCCCTTCCGGGACACAATTTTTTAGCAATCAGCCCCAGCATTTT.

This chain connects TRBV4-2 to TRBJ2-7, with D possibly matching TRBD1 (5 bases). The CDR3 contains 14 residues. Germline V gene sequence: CDR1 LGHNA, CDR2 YNFKEQ. V dropped 2 bases and J dropped 3 bases, with 11 bases sitting between them. CDR3 in amino acids: CASSQYGRVYEQYF. For the CDR3, the DNA is TGTGCCAGCAGCCAATACGGCAGGGTCTACGAGCAGTACTTC.

V is TRBV5-1 and J is TRBJ1-4; D might be TRBD1 (6 bases). Trimming removed 4 bases from V and 5 bases from J, with 15 bases in between. The CDR3 contains 15 residues. Germline CDR1 SGHRS, CDR2 YFSETQ. The CDR3 region is CASSVIRGRNEKLFF. In DNA, the CDR3 is TGCGCCAGCAGCGTCATCAGGGGACGAAATGAAAAACTGTTTTTT. Together with reference TRBV5-1 and TRBJ1-4, the CDR3 gives the full variable domain: KAGVTQTPRYLIKTRGQQVTLSCSPISGHRSVSWYQQTPGQGLQFLFEYFSETQRNKGNFPGRFSGRQFSNSRSEMNVSTLELGDSALYLCASSVIRGRNEKLFFGSGTQLSVL.

The rearrangement links TRBV11-3 to TRBJ2-6; 7 nucleotides agree with TRBD1. The V and J ends lost 5 bases and 2 bases, in that order; junction bases with no gene match: 9. CDR3 length: 17 residues. The germline V gene encodes CDR1 SGHNT and CDR2 YENEEA. The CDR3 spells CASSPRLQGTGANVLTF. DNA of the CDR3: TGTGCCAGCAGCCCCCGACTACAGGGGACTGGGGCCAACGTCCTGACTTTC.

This chain connects TRBV2 to TRBJ1-1; D not resolved. The CDR3 consists of 13 residues. The germline V and J ends were trimmed by 6 bases and 3 bases, with 11 bases remaining between them. CDR1 is SNHLY, CDR2 FYNNEI, per germline. CDR3 amino acids: CASRFDRDTEAFF. The CDR3 DNA follows: TGTGCCAGCAGGTTTGACCGGGACACTGAAGCTTTCTTT.